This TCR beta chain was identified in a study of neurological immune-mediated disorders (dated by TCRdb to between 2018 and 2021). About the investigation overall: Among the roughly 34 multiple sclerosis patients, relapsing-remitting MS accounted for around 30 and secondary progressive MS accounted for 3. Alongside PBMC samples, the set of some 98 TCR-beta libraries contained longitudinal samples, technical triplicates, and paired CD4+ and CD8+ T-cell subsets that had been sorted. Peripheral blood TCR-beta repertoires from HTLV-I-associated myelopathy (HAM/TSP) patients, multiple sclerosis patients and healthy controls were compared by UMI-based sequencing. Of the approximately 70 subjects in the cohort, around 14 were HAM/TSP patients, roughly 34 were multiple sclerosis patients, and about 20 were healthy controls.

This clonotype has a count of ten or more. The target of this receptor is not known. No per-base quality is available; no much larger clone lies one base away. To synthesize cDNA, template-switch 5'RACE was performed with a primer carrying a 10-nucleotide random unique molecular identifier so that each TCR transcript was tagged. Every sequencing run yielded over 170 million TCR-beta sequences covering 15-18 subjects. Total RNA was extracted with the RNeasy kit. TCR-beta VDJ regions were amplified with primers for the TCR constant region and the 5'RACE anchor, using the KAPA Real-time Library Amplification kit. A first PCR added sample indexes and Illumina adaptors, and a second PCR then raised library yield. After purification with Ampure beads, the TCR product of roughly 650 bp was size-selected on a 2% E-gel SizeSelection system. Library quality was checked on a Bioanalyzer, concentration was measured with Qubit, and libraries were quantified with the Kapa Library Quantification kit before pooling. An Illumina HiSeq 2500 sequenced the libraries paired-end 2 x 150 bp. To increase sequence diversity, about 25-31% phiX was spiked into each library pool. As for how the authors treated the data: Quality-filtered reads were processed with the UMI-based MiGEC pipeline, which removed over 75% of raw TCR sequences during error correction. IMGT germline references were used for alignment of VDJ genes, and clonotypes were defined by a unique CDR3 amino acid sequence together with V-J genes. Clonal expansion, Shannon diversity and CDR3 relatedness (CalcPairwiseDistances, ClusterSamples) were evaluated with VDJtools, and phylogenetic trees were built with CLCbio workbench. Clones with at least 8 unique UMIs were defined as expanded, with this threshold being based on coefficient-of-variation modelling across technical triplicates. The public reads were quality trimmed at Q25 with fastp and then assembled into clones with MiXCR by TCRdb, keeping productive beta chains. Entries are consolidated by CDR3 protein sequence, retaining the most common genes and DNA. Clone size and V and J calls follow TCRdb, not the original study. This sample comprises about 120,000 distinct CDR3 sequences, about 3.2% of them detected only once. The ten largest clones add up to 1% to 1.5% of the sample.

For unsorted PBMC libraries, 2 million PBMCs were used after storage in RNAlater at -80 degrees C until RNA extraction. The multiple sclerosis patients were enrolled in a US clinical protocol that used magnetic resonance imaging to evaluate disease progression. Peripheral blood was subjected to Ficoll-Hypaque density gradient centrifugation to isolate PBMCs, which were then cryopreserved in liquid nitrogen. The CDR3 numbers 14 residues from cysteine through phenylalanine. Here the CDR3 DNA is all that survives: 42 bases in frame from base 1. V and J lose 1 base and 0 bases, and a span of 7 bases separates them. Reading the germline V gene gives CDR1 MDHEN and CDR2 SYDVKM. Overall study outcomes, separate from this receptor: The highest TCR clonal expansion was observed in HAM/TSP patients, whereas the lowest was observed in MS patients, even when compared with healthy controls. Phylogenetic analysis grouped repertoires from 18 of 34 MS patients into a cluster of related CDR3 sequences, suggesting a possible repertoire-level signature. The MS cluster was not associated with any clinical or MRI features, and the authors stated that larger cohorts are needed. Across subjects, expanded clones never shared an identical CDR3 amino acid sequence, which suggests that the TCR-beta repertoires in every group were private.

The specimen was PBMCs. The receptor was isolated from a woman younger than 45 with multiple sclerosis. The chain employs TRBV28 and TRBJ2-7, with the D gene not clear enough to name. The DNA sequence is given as TGTGCCAGCAGTTTATCACAGAGCTCCTACGAGCAGTACTTC. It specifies CASSLSQSSYEQYF. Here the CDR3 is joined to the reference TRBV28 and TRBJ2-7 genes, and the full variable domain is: DVKVTQSSRYLVKRTGEKVFLECVQDMDHENMFWYRQDPGLGLRLIYFSYDVKMKEKGDIPEGYSVSREKKERFSLILESASTNQTSMYLCASSLSQSSYEQYFGPGTRLTVT.